This TCR beta chain was sequenced for a study of blood T cells in healthy people across ages. Study results and caveats: Roughly linearly, TCR beta diversity per million T cells fell as age increased. What prevented conclusive comparison of naive and antigen-experienced cells was that PBMCs were unsorted. For the donors, CMV status was unknown and possibly confounded expanded clonotype changes.

This clonotype has a handful of counts. The antigen remains undetermined. CDR1 MNHEY and CDR2 SVGEGT come from the germline V gene. Trimming left V 8 bases short and J 0 bases short, with 15 bases between. The CDR3 is 15 residues long. The authors ran a second PCR of about 6 to 11 cycles using a sample-barcoded 5' primer and a J-beta primer mix. TCRdb fed the 5' RACE reads into MiXCR, producing one record per CDR3 protein. The sample has approximately 2,000,000 distinct CDR3 sequences; more than 35% are singletons. For every donor, a draw yielded around 10 milliliters of peripheral blood. The source of this sequence is a human donor in good health. The chain employs TRBV6-2 or TRBV6-3 and TRBJ2-3; D uncertain. Specimen: blood. The CDR3 reads CASGSTDASTDTQYF. DNA for the CDR3: TGTGCCAGCGGGTCGACGGACGCTAGCACAGATACGCAGTATTTT.